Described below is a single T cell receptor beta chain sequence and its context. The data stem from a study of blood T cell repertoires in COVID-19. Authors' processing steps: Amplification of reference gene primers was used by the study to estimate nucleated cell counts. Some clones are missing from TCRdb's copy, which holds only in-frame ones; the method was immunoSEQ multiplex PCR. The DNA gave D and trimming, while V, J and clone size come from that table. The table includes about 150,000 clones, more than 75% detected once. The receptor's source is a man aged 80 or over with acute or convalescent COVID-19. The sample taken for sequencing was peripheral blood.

CDR3 DNA: TGTGCCAGCAGCACGGCACTAGCGGGAGGGCAAGAGACCCAGTACTTC. This translates into CASSTALAGGQETQYF. The rearrangement links TRBV5-4 to TRBJ2-5; 13 nucleotides line up with TRBD2. This CDR3 region has 16 residues. Germline loops: CDR1 SGHNT, CDR2 YYREEE (reference sequence). After removal of 4 bases from V and 2 bases from J, the junction contained 5 bases not matched to a gene.